One sample yielded the 6 T cell receptor beta chains listed below, sequenced in a study of cytomegalovirus exposure and HLA in healthy donors. The data were produced by immunoSEQ multiplex PCR, yet TCRdb's version contains in-frame clones alone and is incomplete. The sample holds under 200,000 clones, 80% to 90% seen once. Sequenced sample: PBMCs. Source of these receptors: a woman aged 25 to 45 in good health and CMV-seronegative.

The chain has TRBV7-2 and TRBJ2-5; 9 bases map to TRBD2. The V gene's germline CDR1 is SGHTA and CDR2 FQGNSA. The CDR3 is 15 residues long. V shed 6 bases, J shed 5 bases, and the junction held 10 bases outside the gene matches. CDR3 in DNA: TGTGCCAGCAGTCGGGAGACTAGCGGATACGAGACCCAGTACTTC. It yields the protein CASSRETSGYETQYF.

The V call is TRBV4-3, the J call TRBJ1-6, with D maybe TRBD1 (6 bases). This CDR3 comprises 15 residues. CDR1 and CDR2 from the germline V gene are LGHNA and YSLEER. The V and J ends lost 0 bases and 10 bases respectively, with 13 bases between them. The CDR3 region has the DNA TGCGCCAGCAGCCAAGATCGGGGGCCCTCGTCACCCCTCCACTTT. As protein: CASSQDRGPSSPLHF.

This chain connects TRBV28 to TRBJ2-2; D unclear. The V end lost 3 bases, the J end lost 1 base, and 3 bases lay between the germline ends. The CDR3 spans 13 residues. Germline lookup yields CDR1 MDHEN and CDR2 SYDVKM. CDR3 residues: CASSLRNTGELFF. In DNA form, the CDR3 reads TGTGCCAGCAGTTTGCGGAACACCGGGGAGCTGTTTTTT.

The sample holds a few counts of this clone. The rearrangement joins TRBV7-6 to TRBJ2-1; 9 nucleotides align to TRBD1. Germline CDR1 and CDR2: SGHVS and FNYEAQ. Trimming cost V 3 bases and J 1 base; bases outside gene matches: 1. The CDR3 extends over 15 amino acids. The CDR3 sequence: CASSFGQGSYNEQFF. CDR3 in DNA: TGTGCCAGCAGCTTTGGACAGGGGTCCTACAATGAGCAGTTCTTC.

The chain joins TRBV5-4 to TRBJ2-3; tentatively, D is TRBD2 (6 bases). The CDR3 loop spans 16 amino acids. V was trimmed by 4 bases and J by 2 bases, leaving 17 bases between them. CDR1 SGHNT and CDR2 YYREEE come from the germline V gene (reference sequence). The CDR3 sequence is CASSNGLTGYTDTQYF. DNA for the CDR3: TGTGCCAGCAGCAACGGACTAACAGGATACACAGATACGCAGTATTTT.

V gene TRBV6-1 combines with J gene TRBJ2-7; TRBD1 aligns across 10 bases. The CDR3 contains 13 residues. The germline V gene encodes CDR1 MNHNS and CDR2 SASEGT. V dropped 9 bases and J dropped 1; count of bases not matched to a gene: 3. The CDR3 sequence: CASPGQGSYEQYF. The CDR3 region has the DNA TGTGCCAGTCCGGGACAGGGGTCCTACGAGCAGTACTTC.